The T cell receptor beta chain under discussion was sequenced for a study of cytomegalovirus exposure and HLA in healthy donors. Across the whole study: Of some 400 genotyped donors, 81% grouped in the Caucasian-associated ancestry cluster.

Primers: 60 Vbeta forward and 13 Jbeta reverse. Measured with immunoSEQ multiplex PCR; TCRdb has only the in-frame clones, and not every one. The sample shows 150,000 to 200,000 clones, about 80% of them seen only once. Findings of the study overall: The classifier, whose performance was assessed in both the original and validation cohorts, reportedly diagnosed cytomegalovirus status with high specificity and sensitivity. For presence/absence analyses, sequencing depth was assumed to be roughly uniform across donors.

The CDR3 runs to 13 residues. Germline CDR1 and CDR2: SEHNR and FQNEAQ (reference sequence). To note about this clone: Its specificity is unknown. One end of the junction fails to match germline, which may point to a read error.

This receptor was identified in a woman in her 40s in good health and CMV-seronegative. The chain couples TRBV7-9 to TRBJ2-3, with a tentative D call TRBD1 (6 bases). The sequencing input was PBMCs. The CDR3: CSSSSTGSDTQYF. DNA for the CDR3: TGTTCCAGCAGTTCAACAGGGTCCGATACGCAGTATTTT.